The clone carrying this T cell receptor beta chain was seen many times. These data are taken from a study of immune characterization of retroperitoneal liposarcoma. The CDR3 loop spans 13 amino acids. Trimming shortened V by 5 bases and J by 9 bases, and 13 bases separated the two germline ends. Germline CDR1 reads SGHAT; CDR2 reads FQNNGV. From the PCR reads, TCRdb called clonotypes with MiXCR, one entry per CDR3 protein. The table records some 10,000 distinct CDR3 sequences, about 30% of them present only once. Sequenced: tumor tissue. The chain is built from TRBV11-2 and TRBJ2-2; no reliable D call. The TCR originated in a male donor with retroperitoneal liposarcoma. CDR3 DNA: TGTGCCAGCAGCCTGTTGGGGATGCGGGAGCTGTTTTTT. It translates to CASSLLGMRELFF.